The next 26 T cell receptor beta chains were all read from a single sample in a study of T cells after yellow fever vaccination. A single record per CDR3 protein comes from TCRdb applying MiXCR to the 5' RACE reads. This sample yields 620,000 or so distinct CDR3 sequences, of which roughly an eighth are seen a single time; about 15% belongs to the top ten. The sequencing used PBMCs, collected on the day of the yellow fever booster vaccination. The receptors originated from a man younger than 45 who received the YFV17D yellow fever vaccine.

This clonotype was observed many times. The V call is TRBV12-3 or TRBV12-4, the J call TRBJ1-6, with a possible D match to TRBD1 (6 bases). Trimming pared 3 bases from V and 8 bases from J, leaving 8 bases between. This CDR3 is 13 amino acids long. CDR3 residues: CASSLDSYSPLHF. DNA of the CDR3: TGTGCCAGCAGTTTGGACAGTTATTCACCCCTCCACTTT.

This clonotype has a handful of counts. This CDR3 is CASRDRGEETQYF. The CDR3, as DNA: TGTGCCAGCAGGGACAGGGGAGAAGAGACCCAGTACTTC. This rearrangement joins TRBV7-9 to TRBJ2-5, with TRBD1 identical over 9 bases. The ends lost 6 bases at V and 3 bases at J; junction bases unmatched: 2. The germline V gene has CDR1 SEHNR and CDR2 FQNEAQ (reference sequence). CDR3 size: 13 residues.

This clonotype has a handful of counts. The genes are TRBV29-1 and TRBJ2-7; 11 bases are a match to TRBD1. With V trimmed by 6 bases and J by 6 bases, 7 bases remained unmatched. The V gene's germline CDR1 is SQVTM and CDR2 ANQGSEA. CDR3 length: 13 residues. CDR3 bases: TGCAGCGTGGGGACAGGGGGAGTTTTCGAGCAGTACTTC. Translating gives CSVGTGGVFEQYF.

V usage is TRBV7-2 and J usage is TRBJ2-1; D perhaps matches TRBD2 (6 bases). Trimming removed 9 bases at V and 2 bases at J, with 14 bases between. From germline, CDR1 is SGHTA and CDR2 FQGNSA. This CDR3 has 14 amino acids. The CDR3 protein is CASNSGDPYNEQFF. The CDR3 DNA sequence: TGTGCCAGTAACTCGGGGGACCCCTACAATGAGCAGTTCTTC.

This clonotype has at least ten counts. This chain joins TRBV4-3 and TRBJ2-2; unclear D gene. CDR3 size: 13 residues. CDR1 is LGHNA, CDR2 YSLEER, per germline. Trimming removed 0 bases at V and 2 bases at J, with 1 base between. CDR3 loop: CASSQDNTGELFF. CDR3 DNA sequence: TGCGCCAGCAGCCAAGATAACACCGGGGAGCTGTTTTTT.

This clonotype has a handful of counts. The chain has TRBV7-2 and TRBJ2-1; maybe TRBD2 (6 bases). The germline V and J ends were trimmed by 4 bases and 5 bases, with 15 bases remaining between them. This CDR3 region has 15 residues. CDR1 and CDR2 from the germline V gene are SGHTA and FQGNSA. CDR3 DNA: TGTGCCAGCAGCTCATCGGGAGCTTTAAACAATGAGCAGTTCTTC. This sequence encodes CASSSSGALNNEQFF.

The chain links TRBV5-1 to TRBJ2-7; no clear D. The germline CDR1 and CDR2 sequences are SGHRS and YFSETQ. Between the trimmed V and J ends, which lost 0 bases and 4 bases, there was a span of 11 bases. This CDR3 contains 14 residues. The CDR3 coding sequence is TGCGCCAGCAGCTTGGCGCTCACCCAATACGAGCAGTACTTC. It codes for CASSLALTQYEQYF.

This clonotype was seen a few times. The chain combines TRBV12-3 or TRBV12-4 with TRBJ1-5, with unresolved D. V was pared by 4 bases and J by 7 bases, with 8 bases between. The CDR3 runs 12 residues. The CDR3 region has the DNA TGTGCCAGCAGTTCGGCGGCCCAGCCCCAGCATTTT. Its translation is CASSSAAQPQHF.

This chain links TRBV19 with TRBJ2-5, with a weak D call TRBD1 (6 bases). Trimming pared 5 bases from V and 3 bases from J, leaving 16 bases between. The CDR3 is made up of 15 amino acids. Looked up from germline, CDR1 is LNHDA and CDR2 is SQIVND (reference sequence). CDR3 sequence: CASSRVGGRKETQYF. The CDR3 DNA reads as TGTGCCAGTAGTCGAGTAGGGGGACGAAAAGAGACCCAGTACTTC.

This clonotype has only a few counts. DNA of the CDR3: TGTGCCAGCAACGACCCCCACAGAAGTACCGAAGCTTTCTTT. Translating it yields CASNDPHRSTEAFF. The chain uses TRBV7-9 and TRBJ1-1; unclear D gene. Trimming took 7 bases from V and 8 from J, leaving 20 bases between them. The germline V gene has CDR1 SEHNR and CDR2 FQNEAQ (reference sequence). This CDR3 has 14 amino acids. The entire variable domain, with the rest obtained from reference TRBV7-9 and TRBJ1-1, is as follows: DTGVSQNPRHKITKRGQNVTFRCDPISEHNRLYWYRQTLGQGPEFLTYFQNEAQLEKSRLLSDRFSAERPKGSFSTLEIQRTEQGDSAMYLCASNDPHRSTEAFFGQGTRLTVV.

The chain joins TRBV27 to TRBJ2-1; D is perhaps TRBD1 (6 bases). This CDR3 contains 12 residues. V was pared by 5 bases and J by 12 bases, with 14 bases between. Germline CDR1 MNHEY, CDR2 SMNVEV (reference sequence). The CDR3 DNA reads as TGTGCCAGCAGTCCCAGGGACACCGGGCAGTTCTTC. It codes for CASSPRDTGQFF.

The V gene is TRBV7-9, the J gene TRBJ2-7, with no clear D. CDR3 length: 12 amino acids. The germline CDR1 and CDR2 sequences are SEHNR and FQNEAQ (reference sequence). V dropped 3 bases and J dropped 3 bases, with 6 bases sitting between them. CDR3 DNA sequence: TGTGCCAGCAGCTTGGTGCACTACGAGCAGTACTTC. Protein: CASSLVHYEQYF.

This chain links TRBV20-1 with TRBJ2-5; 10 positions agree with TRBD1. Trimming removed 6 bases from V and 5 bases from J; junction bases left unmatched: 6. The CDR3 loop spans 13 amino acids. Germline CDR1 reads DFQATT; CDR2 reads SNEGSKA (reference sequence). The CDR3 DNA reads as TGCAGTGCCCCCGGGACAGGGGACGAGACCCAGTACTTC. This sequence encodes CSAPGTGDETQYF.

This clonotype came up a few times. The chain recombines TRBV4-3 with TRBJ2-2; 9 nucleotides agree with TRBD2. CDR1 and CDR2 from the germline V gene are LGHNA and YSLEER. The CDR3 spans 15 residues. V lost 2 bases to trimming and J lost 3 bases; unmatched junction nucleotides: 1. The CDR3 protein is CASSQLAGYTGELFF. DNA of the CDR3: TGCGCCAGCAGCCAACTAGCGGGATACACCGGGGAGCTGTTTTTT.

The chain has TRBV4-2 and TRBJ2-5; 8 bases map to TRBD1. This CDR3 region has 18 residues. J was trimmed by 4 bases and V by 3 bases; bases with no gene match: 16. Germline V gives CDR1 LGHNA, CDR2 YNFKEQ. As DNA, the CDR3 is TGTGCCAGCAGCCATTATAGCGGACTATCCCAGGGGGCAGAGACCCAGTACTTC. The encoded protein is CASSHYSGLSQGAETQYF.

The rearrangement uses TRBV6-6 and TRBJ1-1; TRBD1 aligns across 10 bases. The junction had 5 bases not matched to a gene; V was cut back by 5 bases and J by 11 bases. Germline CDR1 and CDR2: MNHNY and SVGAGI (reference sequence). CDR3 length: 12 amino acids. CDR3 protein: CASSQPGQGAFF. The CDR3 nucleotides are TGTGCCAGCAGTCAACCGGGACAGGGGGCTTTCTTT.

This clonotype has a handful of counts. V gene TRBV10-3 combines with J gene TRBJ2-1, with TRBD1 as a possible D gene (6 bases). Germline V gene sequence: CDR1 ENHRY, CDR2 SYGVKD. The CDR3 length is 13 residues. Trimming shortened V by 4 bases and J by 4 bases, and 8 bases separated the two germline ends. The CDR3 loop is CAISGDKYNEQFF. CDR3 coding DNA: TGTGCCATCAGTGGGGACAAGTACAATGAGCAGTTCTTC.

The CDR3 loop is CARTSGSTYEQFF. The CDR3 nucleotides read TGTGCACGGACTAGCGGGAGTACCTATGAGCAGTTCTTC. The rearrangement joins TRBV30 to TRBJ2-1; 13 bases agree with TRBD2. The germline gives CDR1 GTSNPN, CDR2 SVGIG (reference sequence). The CDR3 extends over 13 amino acids.

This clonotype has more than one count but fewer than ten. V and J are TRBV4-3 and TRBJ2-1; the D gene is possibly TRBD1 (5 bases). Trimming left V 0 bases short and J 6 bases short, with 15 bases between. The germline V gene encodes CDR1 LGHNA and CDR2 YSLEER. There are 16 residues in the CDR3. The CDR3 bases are TGCGCCAGCAGCCAAGATCTCTTTACCCAGGGCAATGAGCAGTTCTTC. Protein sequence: CASSQDLFTQGNEQFF.

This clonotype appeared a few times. The DNA of the CDR3 is TGTGCCAGCAGTTCACCCAGGGGGGGACTAGCGGGAGTTGGGGAGCAGTTCTTC. Translation: CASSSPRGGLAGVGEQFF. The chain uses TRBV6-2 or TRBV6-3 and TRBJ2-1, with TRBD2 identical over 14 bases. This CDR3 comprises 18 residues. Trimming removed 4 bases from V and 10 bases from J; junction bases left unmatched: 15. The V gene's germline CDR1 is MNHEY and CDR2 SVGEGT.

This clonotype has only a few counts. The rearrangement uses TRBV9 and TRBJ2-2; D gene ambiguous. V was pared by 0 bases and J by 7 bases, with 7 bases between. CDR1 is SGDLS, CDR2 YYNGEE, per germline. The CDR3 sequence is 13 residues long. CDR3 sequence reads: CASSVGVGGELFF. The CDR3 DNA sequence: TGTGCCAGCAGCGTAGGGGTGGGCGGGGAGCTGTTTTTT.

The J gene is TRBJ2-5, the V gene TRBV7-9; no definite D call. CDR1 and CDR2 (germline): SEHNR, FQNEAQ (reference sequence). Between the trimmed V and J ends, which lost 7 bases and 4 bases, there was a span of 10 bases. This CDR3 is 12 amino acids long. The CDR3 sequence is CASTISPETQYF. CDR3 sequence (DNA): TGTGCCAGCACAATATCCCCAGAGACCCAGTACTTC.

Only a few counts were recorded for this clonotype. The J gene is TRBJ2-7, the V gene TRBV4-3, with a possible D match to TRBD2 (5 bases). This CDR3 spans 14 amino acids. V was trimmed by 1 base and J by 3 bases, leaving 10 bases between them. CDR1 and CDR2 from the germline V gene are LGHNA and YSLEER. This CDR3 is CASSQGIGGYEQYF. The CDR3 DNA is TGCGCCAGCAGCCAAGGGATTGGAGGCTACGAGCAGTACTTC.

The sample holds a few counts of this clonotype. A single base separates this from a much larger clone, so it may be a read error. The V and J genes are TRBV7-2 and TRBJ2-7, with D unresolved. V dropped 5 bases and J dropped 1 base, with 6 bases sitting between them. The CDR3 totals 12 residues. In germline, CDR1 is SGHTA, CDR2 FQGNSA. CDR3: CASSQQSYEQYF. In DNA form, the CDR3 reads TGTGCCAGCAGCCAGCAGTCCTACGAGCAGTACTTC.

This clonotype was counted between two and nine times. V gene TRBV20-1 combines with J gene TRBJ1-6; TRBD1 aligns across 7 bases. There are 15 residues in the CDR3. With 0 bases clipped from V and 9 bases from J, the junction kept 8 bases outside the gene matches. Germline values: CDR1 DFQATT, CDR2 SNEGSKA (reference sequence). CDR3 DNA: TGCAGTGCTAGAGATCGGGAGACAGGGTTTTCACCCCTCCACTTT. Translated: CSARDRETGFSPLHF.

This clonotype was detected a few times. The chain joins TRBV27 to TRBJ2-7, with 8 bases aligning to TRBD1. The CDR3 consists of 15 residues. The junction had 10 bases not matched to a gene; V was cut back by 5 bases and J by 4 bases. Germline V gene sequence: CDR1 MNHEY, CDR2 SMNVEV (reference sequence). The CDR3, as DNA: TGTGCCAGCAGTAGGCCAGGGGGCGCGAGGTACGAGCAGTACTTC. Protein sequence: CASSRPGGARYEQYF.